The clone carrying this T cell receptor beta chain was picked up a small number of times. Per the authors' pipeline: Amplification from reference gene primers served as the basis for estimated nucleated cell counts. TCRdb's copy holds only in-frame clones and misses some; the assay was immunoSEQ multiplex PCR. The V and J calls and clone size are taken from that table; D and trimming were inferred from the DNA. Among some 120,000 clones, 90% were seen once, and the ten largest hold roughly 4.8%. The sample is drawn from a study of blood T cell repertoires in COVID-19. Germline-derived CDR1 and CDR2 are SGHAT and FQNNGV. The length of the CDR3 is 12 residues. The V and J ends lost 5 bases and 10 bases, in that order; junction bases with no gene match: 6.

This receptor was identified in a man aged 55 to 70 with COVID-19, enrolled during active disease. Material: peripheral blood. The V and J genes are TRBV11-2 and TRBJ2-3; TRBD1 matches 7 bases. The CDR3 spells CASSTTGDAQYF. The CDR3, as DNA: TGTGCCAGCAGCACCACAGGGGATGCGCAGTATTTT.